These 17 T cell receptor beta chains originate from one sample sequenced in a study of neoadjuvant nivolumab and ipilimumab in lung cancer. Clones were sequenced by immunoSEQ multiplex PCR, and TCRdb holds only the in-frame ones, with some missing. This sample has 4,500 to 5,000 clones, with about 80% found just once. Source: normal lung tissue adjacent to the tumor, taken after neoadjuvant nivolumab, alone or with ipilimumab, at or shortly before surgery. All receptors derive from an adult with non-small cell lung cancer. Some clones in this sample may be carry-over from other donors' samples.

The chain couples TRBV6-1 to TRBJ1-4; perhaps TRBD1 as D (5 bases). The length of the CDR3 is 14 residues. Deletions cut 0 bases from V and 8 bases from J, with 10 bases between. Germline V gene data show CDR1 as MNHNS and CDR2 as SASEGT. CDR3 in DNA: TGTGCCAGCAGTGAAGCGTGGGGCTCGGAAAAACTGTTTTTT. Encoded protein: CASSEAWGSEKLFF.

This clone occurred a few times. The chain combines TRBV29-1 with TRBJ2-3, with D unclear. Deletions cut 8 bases from V and 6 bases from J, with 12 bases between. This CDR3 is built from 11 residues. Germline V gene lookup returns CDR1 SQVTM and CDR2 ANQGSEA. The CDR3 DNA reads TGCAGCTCCCCATACGCGGATACGCAGTATTTT. As protein: CSSPYADTQYF.

The chain joins TRBV7-3 to TRBJ2-1; a weak D match, TRBD1 (5 bases). The CDR3 consists of 14 residues. V lost 3 bases, J lost 10 bases, and 16 bases lay in between. Germline assignment: CDR1 SGHTA and CDR2 FQGTGA. This CDR3 is CASSLDNRGREQFF. CDR3 in DNA: TGTGCCAGCAGCTTGGACAATAGGGGTCGGGAGCAGTTCTTC.

The gene calls are TRBV2 and TRBJ2-7, with a possible D match to TRBD1 (6 bases). V lost 2 bases and J 4 bases, leaving 12 bases between the germline ends. Germline CDR1 SNHLY, CDR2 FYNNEI. The CDR3 runs 14 residues. Written as DNA, the CDR3 is TGTGCCAGCAGTGAATTTCAGGGGTGGTACGAGCAGTACTTC. Translated: CASSEFQGWYEQYF.

The chain has TRBV18 and TRBJ2-2; 8 bases match TRBD2. This CDR3 spans 16 amino acids. The ends lost 2 bases at V and 1 base at J; junction bases unmatched: 3. From germline, CDR1 is KGHSH and CDR2 LQKENI. The CDR3 reads CASSPYTSGNTGELFF. The CDR3 DNA is TGTGCCAGCTCACCATATACTAGCGGGAACACCGGGGAGCTGTTTTTT.

The chain carries TRBV10-1 and TRBJ2-1; 8 nucleotides line up with TRBD2. The CDR3 is 16 amino acids. Trimming cost V 3 bases and J 8 bases; bases outside gene matches: 12. Germline V gives CDR1 WNHNN, CDR2 SYGVQD (reference sequence). The DNA of the CDR3 is TGCGCCAGCAGTGATTCGCCCAGCGGGAGTATAGATGAGCAGTTCTTC. Translating it yields CASSDSPSGSIDEQFF.

V usage is TRBV6-5 and J usage is TRBJ2-1; 7 bases line up with TRBD2. The CDR3 runs to 15 residues. Losses at the gene ends were 5 bases for V and 0 bases for J; bases not matched to a gene: 4. Per germline, CDR1 MNHEY and CDR2 SVGAGI. The CDR3 region is CASSQRDRSYNEQFF. CDR3 sequence (DNA): TGTGCCAGCAGTCAGCGGGATCGCTCCTACAATGAGCAGTTCTTC.

This clone has more than one count but fewer than ten. The chain carries TRBV2 and TRBJ2-3, with D unresolved. The germline V gene encodes CDR1 SNHLY and CDR2 FYNNEI. CDR3 length: 14 amino acids. Trimming cost V 6 bases and J 2 bases, with 12 bases left between them. The CDR3, as DNA: TGTGCCAGCAGACTTACAGAACTCACAGATACGCAGTATTTT. Translated: CASRLTELTDTQYF.

This rearrangement joins TRBV6-5 to TRBJ2-3; D remains unclear. V was shortened by 0 bases and J by 2 bases, with 9 bases between the two germline ends. From germline, CDR1 is MNHEY and CDR2 SVGAGI. CDR3 length: 15 amino acids. CDR3 loop: CASSYSGVITDTQYF. The CDR3 nucleotides read TGTGCCAGCAGTTACTCTGGGGTTATCACAGATACGCAGTATTTT.

V usage is TRBV11-1 and J usage is TRBJ1-4; D gene ambiguous. The CDR3 spans 15 residues. V lost 4 bases to trimming and J lost 3 bases, with 12 bases between them. Per germline, CDR1 SGHAT and CDR2 FQDESV (reference sequence). This CDR3 is CASSSEQSSNEKLFF. CDR3 DNA sequence: TGTGCCAGCAGCTCTGAACAGAGCTCTAATGAAAAACTGTTTTTT.

The V call is TRBV29-1, the J call TRBJ2-5, with 9 bases aligning to TRBD1. CDR1 is SQVTM and CDR2 is ANQGSEA in the germline V gene. This CDR3 has 15 amino acids. Losses at the gene ends were 7 bases for V and 7 bases for J; bases not matched to a gene: 16. In DNA, the CDR3 is TGCAGCGCCCGAAGCCCGGGACAGGGATCCGGGACCCAGTACTTC. Amino acids: CSARSPGQGSGTQYF.

The V gene is TRBV7-9, the J gene TRBJ1-1, with a tentative D call TRBD1 (6 bases). CDR3 length equals 12 residues. V was trimmed by 5 bases and J by 7 bases, leaving 11 bases between them. CDR1 SEHNR and CDR2 FQNEAQ come from the germline V gene (reference sequence). The CDR3 DNA is TGTGCCAGCAGCCCGGACAGCCTTGAAGCTTTCTTT. Protein sequence: CASSPDSLEAFF.

The chain has TRBV5-1 and TRBJ2-1, with 14 bases identical to TRBD2. The CDR3 totals 19 residues. The germline gives CDR1 SGHRS, CDR2 YFSETQ. V was clipped by 0 bases and J by 10 bases; unmatched bases: 15. CDR3 in amino acids: CASSLGTGTSGRVGEEQFF. Written as DNA, the CDR3 is TGCGCCAGCAGCTTGGGAACCGGGACTAGCGGGAGAGTGGGGGAGGAGCAGTTCTTC.

CDR3 in amino acids: CASSEGGGSTEAFF. The CDR3 DNA sequence: TGTGCCAGCAGTGAGGGAGGGGGTAGCACTGAAGCTTTCTTT. The chain is built from TRBV6-1 and TRBJ1-1; possible D gene TRBD1, 6 bases. This CDR3 is built from 14 residues. Deletions cut 3 bases from V and 4 bases from J, with 12 bases between. Germline V gene lookup returns CDR1 MNHNS and CDR2 SASEGT.

The chain has TRBV4-1 and TRBJ1-3; D ambiguous. V was trimmed by 4 bases and J by 1 base, leaving 8 bases between them. This CDR3 has 14 residues. The germline V gene encodes CDR1 MGHRA and CDR2 YSYEKL. In DNA form, the CDR3 reads TGCGCCAGCAGCCCGAAAGATTCTGGAAACACCATATATTTT. Translation: CASSPKDSGNTIYF.

V usage is TRBV5-1 and J usage is TRBJ2-7; 8 bases line up with TRBD2. J was trimmed by 6 bases and V by 6 bases; bases with no gene match: 8. The CDR3 sequence is 13 residues long. The germline V gene has CDR1 SGHRS and CDR2 YFSETQ. CDR3 sequence: CASNDAGGGEQYF. CDR3 sequence (DNA): TGCGCCAGCAACGACGCGGGAGGTGGCGAGCAGTACTTC. Full variable domain (missing parts from reference TRBV5-1 and TRBJ2-7): KAGVTQTPRYLIKTRGQQVTLSCSPISGHRSVSWYQQTPGQGLQFLFEYFSETQRNKGNFPGRFSGRQFSNSRSEMNVSTLELGDSALYLCASNDAGGGEQYFGPGTRLTVT.

The chain carries TRBV6-1 and TRBJ2-1, with 8 nucleotides matching TRBD2. The V and J ends lost 4 bases and 2 bases, in that order; junction bases with no gene match: 13. This CDR3 is 18 amino acids long. Germline loops: CDR1 MNHNS, CDR2 SASEGT. This chain's CDR3 is CASSGASEREGPYNEQFF. In DNA, the CDR3 is TGTGCCAGCAGTGGGGCTTCGGAACGGGAGGGCCCCTACAATGAGCAGTTCTTC.